These 15 T cell receptor beta chains share one sample of origin, sequenced in a study of blood T cell repertoires in COVID-19. The table came from immunoSEQ multiplex PCR; TCRdb's copy has only in-frame clones and leaves some out. Of 25,000 to 30,000 clones listed, around 86% are singletons. The sequencing sample was made of peripheral blood. Every receptor here comes from a human donor in a cohort sampled during active COVID-19.

The chain uses TRBV21-1 and TRBJ2-7; the DNA was not used to check the table's D call, TRBD1. TRBV21-1 is a documented pseudogene. CDR3 length equals 12 residues. The CDR3 region has the DNA TGTGCCCACGGGGACAGGCACTACGAGCAGTACTTC. Encoded protein: CAHGDRHYEQYF.

The chain links TRBV5-4 to TRBJ2-3, with D maybe TRBD1 (5 bases). The CDR3 contains 15 residues. V was cut by 1 base and J by 1 base, with 10 bases left in between. Germline V gene sequence: CDR1 SGHNT, CDR2 YYREEE (reference sequence). This CDR3 is CASSLQGLGTDTQYF. The CDR3 DNA is TGTGCCAGCAGCTTGCAGGGATTAGGCACAGATACGCAGTATTTT.

The V gene is TRBV9, the J gene TRBJ2-3; 11 bases fit TRBD2. The CDR3 has 17 residues. J was trimmed by 5 bases and V by 3 bases; bases with no gene match: 11. Germline V gene sequence: CDR1 SGDLS, CDR2 YYNGEE. CDR3 nucleotide sequence: TGTGCCAGCAGCGCTTACGGGACTAGCGGCTTTATAGATACGCAGTATTTT. This codes for CASSAYGTSGFIDTQYF.

The rearrangement uses TRBV5-8 and TRBJ2-2; 12 positions agree with TRBD2. The CDR3 is 16 amino acids. Germline V lookup: CDR1 SGHTS, CDR2 YDEGEE. Unmatched junction bases numbered 5, after V lost 4 bases and J lost 4 bases. This CDR3 reads CASSAGLAGITGELFF. The CDR3 region has the DNA TGTGCCAGCAGCGCCGGACTAGCGGGGATCACCGGGGAGCTGTTTTTT.

This clone was counted once. The chain carries TRBV5-1 and TRBJ1-5; tentatively, D is TRBD1 (6 bases). Germline values: CDR1 SGHRS, CDR2 YFSETQ. V was trimmed by 5 bases and J by 5 bases, leaving 23 bases between them. This CDR3 region has 17 residues. Here the CDR3 reads CASSNSKGGATYQPQHF. DNA for the CDR3: TGCGCCAGCAGTAATTCAAAGGGGGGGGCAACCTATCAGCCCCAGCATTTT.

The chain recombines TRBV11-2 with TRBJ1-1, with D maybe TRBD1 (6 bases). The germline gives CDR1 SGHAT, CDR2 FQNNGV. V gave up 5 bases and J gave up 5 bases, with 18 bases separating them. This CDR3 has 15 amino acids. DNA of the CDR3: TGTGCCAGCAGCCCCCCCGGGACACGAGGGACTGAAGCTTTCTTT. Amino acids: CASSPPGTRGTEAFF.

The V call is TRBV11-2, the J call TRBJ2-5, with D tentatively TRBD2 (7 bases). The CDR3 runs 17 residues. The V end lost 0 bases, the J end lost 7 bases, and 21 bases lay between the germline ends. Germline-derived CDR1 and CDR2 are SGHAT and FQNNGV. The CDR3 DNA follows: TGTGCCAGCAGCTTAGAGTGGGAGGGGGGGCCCCTAGGGACCCAGTACTTC. Translation gives CASSLEWEGGPLGTQYF. Filled out from reference TRBV11-2 and TRBJ2-5, the complete variable domain reads EAGVAQSPRYKIIEKRQSVAFWCNPISGHATLYWYQQILGQGPKLLIQFQNNGVVDDSQLPKDRFSAERLKGVDSTLKIQPAKLEDSAVYLCASSLEWEGGPLGTQYFGPGTRLLVL.

The chain is built from TRBV9 and TRBJ2-5, with 9 bases fitting TRBD2. CDR3 length: 14 amino acids. J lost 4 bases, V lost 0 bases, and 1 base had no gene match. Germline CDR1 reads SGDLS; CDR2 reads YYNGEE. CDR3: CASSVGLAAETQYF. The CDR3 DNA follows: TGTGCCAGCAGCGTAGGACTAGCGGCAGAGACCCAGTACTTC.

This chain joins TRBV5-4 and TRBJ2-1; 8 nucleotides match TRBD1. The CDR3 has 15 amino acids. V shed 1 base and J 7 bases; nucleotides not matched to a gene: 7. CDR1 and CDR2 (germline): SGHNT, YYREEE (reference sequence). This CDR3 is CASSLNRGKGNEQFF. The CDR3 DNA reads TGTGCCAGCAGCTTGAACAGGGGGAAAGGGAATGAGCAGTTCTTC.

The chain links TRBV15 to TRBJ1-2; tentatively, D is TRBD1 (6 bases). The CDR3 length is 14 residues. The germline V gene has CDR1 LNHNV and CDR2 YYDKDF (reference sequence). The V end lost 1 base, the J end lost 6 bases, and 12 bases lay between the germline ends. CDR3 in DNA: TGTGCCACCAGCAGAGGACAGGCGTATGATGGCTACACCTTC. Protein product: CATSRGQAYDGYTF.

This rearrangement joins TRBV5-1 to TRBJ2-5; perhaps TRBD1 as D (5 bases). CDR3 size: 14 residues. V lost 1 base, J lost 5 bases, and 12 bases lay in between. Germline values: CDR1 SGHRS, CDR2 YFSETQ. CDR3 sequence: CASSLKSGSETQYF. The CDR3 DNA reads as TGCGCCAGCAGCTTGAAGTCAGGGTCGGAGACCCAGTACTTC.

The genes are TRBV6-2 or TRBV6-3 and TRBJ1-5; a possible D gene is TRBD1 (5 bases). CDR3 length: 16 amino acids. Looked up from germline, CDR1 is MNHEY and CDR2 is SVGEGT. V lost 1 base and J 0 bases, leaving 10 bases between the germline ends. CDR3 DNA: TGTGCCAGCAGTTACTACGGGGGATATAGCAATCAGCCCCAGCATTTT. Protein sequence: CASSYYGGYSNQPQHF.

This chain connects TRBV7-3 to TRBJ1-1; D not resolved. This CDR3 is built from 13 residues. Germline-derived CDR1 and CDR2 are SGHTA and FQGTGA. V gave up 3 bases and J gave up 2 bases, with 7 bases separating them. CDR3 residues: CASSLQLNTEAFF. CDR3 in DNA: TGTGCCAGCAGCTTGCAGTTAAACACTGAAGCTTTCTTT.

This clone has just one count. The CDR3 nucleotides read TGTGCCACTCATAGTGGTAGCGGGGGCTACTACGAGCAGTACTTC. Its protein product is CATHSGSGGYYEQYF. The chain couples TRBV3-1 (or the pseudogene TRBV3-2) to TRBJ2-7; 9 bases map to TRBD2. CDR1 and CDR2 from the germline V gene are LGHDT and YNNKEL (reference sequence). The J segment lost 3 bases and the V segment lost 10 bases, leaving 13 bases of the junction unmatched. The CDR3 consists of 15 residues.

V gene TRBV6-5 combines with J gene TRBJ2-7; 7 nucleotides line up with TRBD1. Germline V CDR1 and CDR2: MNHEY, SVGAGI. V lost 0 bases to trimming and J lost 8 bases; unmatched junction nucleotides: 10. The CDR3 has 15 residues. The CDR3 protein is CASSYSTGQSKKQYF. CDR3 bases: TGTGCCAGCAGTTACTCGACGGGACAGTCTAAAAAGCAGTACTTC.